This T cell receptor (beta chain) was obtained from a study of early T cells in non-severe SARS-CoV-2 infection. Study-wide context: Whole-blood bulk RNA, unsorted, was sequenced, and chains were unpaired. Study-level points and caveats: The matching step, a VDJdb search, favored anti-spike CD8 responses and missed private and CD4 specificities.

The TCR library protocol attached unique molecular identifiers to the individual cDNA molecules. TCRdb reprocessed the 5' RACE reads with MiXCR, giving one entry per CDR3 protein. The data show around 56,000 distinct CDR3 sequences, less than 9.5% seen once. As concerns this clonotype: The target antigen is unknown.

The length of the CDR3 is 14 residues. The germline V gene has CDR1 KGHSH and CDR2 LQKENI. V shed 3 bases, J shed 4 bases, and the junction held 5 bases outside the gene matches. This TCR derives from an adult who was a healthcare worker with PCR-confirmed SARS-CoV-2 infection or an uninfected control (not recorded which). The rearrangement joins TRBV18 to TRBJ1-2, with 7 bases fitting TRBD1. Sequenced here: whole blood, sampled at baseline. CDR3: CASSPSRQGYGYTF. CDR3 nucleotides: TGTGCCAGCTCACCGTCGAGACAGGGCTATGGCTACACCTTC.